This T cell receptor (beta chain) was identified during a study of OX40 agonist ivuxolimab in advanced cancers. For the study in its entirety: The costimulatory receptor OX40 (CD134) was targeted by ivuxolimab, a fully human IgG2 agonistic monoclonal antibody. Three dose-escalation patients achieved partial responses, one with hepatocellular carcinoma and two with cutaneous melanoma. Of the 50 or so patients in dose escalation, some 20 had hepatocellular carcinoma, about 15 had melanoma, 9 had renal cell carcinoma and 9 had head and neck cancer. The purpose of peripheral TCRbeta sequencing was to test whether ivuxolimab changed TCR sequence diversity and led to clonal T-cell expansion. Prior anti-PD-1, anti-PD-L1 or anti-CTLA-4 therapy was permitted, and approximately 40% of dose-escalation patients had received checkpoint inhibitors. The dose-escalation cohort was approximately 83% male with a mean age of approximately 60 years, ranging from roughly 20 to 80. Intravenous ivuxolimab was administered to patients every 2 weeks at six dose levels: 0.01, 0.1, 0.3, 1.5, 3 and 10 mg/kg. The monotherapy dose-escalation portion (N of about 57 patients) of the phase I ivuxolimab trial is reported in the paper.

CDR1 and CDR2 (LNHDA, SQIVND) derive from the germline V gene (reference sequence). Between the V and J ends, shortened by 2 bases and 5 bases respectively, the junction contains 7 bases. CDR3 length: 12 amino acids, cysteine to phenylalanine. Solely the CDR3 DNA is kept, with 36 bases framed from the first base. A remark on this clone: Its recognized antigen is unknown. No qualities accompany the bases; no much larger clone lies one base away.

For sequencing of the TCRbeta CDR3 region, genomic DNA was extracted from the sorted cells. The immunoSEQ Assay was used for sequencing of TCRbeta CDR3 regions. TCRdb retrieved this table from immuneACCESS and kept in-frame rearrangements only. Not all clones are present; in checked studies, unresolved V genes account for under half, and no reason is known for the remainder. The sample has tens of thousands of clones on record, 93% of them singletons. The ten most abundant clones make up around 6% of the sample. Patients with autoimmune disease history or receiving systemic immunosuppression were excluded from the trial. Peripheral blood for TCR sequencing was collected from all dose cohorts at baseline, on cycle 4 day 1, and on cycle 7 day 1. The samples were taken from a phase I, first-in-human, multicenter, open-label dose-escalation trial of ivuxolimab. The trial enrolled adults with locally advanced or metastatic head and neck squamous cell, hepatocellular, melanoma or renal cell carcinoma. Before TCR sequencing, CD4+ T cells and CD8+ T cells from peripheral blood were sorted into separate populations.

Summary of the overall study and its limitations: Low levels of normalized T-cell clonal expansion were also seen in some nonresponding patients. In the 0.1-3.0 mg/kg groups, partial responders were among the patients with the lowest normalized peripheral clonal expansion, particularly in CD8+ T cells. The antigen specificity of the peripheral T cells that underwent clonal expansion was not determined. On average, CD8+ T cells showed more expanded clones than CD4+ T cells after ivuxolimab. At doses from 0.1 to 3.0 mg/kg, clonal expansion was seen in both CD4+ and CD8+ blood T cells between baseline and week 6.

The chain is made from TRBV19 and TRBJ2-7, and perhaps TRBD2 as D gene, on 5 matching bases. The sequence was obtained from an adult with an advanced solid tumor such as melanoma, head and neck, liver or kidney cancer. This sample comprised CD4+ or CD8+ T cells sorted from blood, obtained in a trial of the OX40 agonist ivuxolimab. The CDR3 loop reads CASSIPGNEQYF. In nucleotides, the sequence is TGTGCCAGTAGTATACCCGGGAACGAGCAGTACTTC.